This TCR beta chain was sequenced in a study of blood T cell repertoires in COVID-19. Across the whole study: Material from acute and convalescent COVID-19 was sourced from the United States, Italy and Spain. PBMCs, B-cell-depleted T cells, or T cells provided the cDNA or gDNA that made up the material.

The germline V gene has CDR1 SGHNT and CDR2 YYREEE (reference sequence). V lost 4 bases to trimming and J lost 7 bases, with 15 bases between them. The CDR3 totals 15 residues. Sequencing used immunoSEQ multiplex PCR; TCRdb keeps in-frame clones, though not all of them. The sample lists hundreds of thousands of clones, 70% to 90% occurring once. The sequenced sample was PBMCs or T cells enriched from blood (not recorded which). The chain uses TRBV5-4 and TRBJ1-6; D might be TRBD1 (6 bases). This clonotype was sampled from a man younger than 45 who had recovered from COVID-19. CDR3 DNA sequence: TGTGCCAGCAGCCAAGGACAGACGGGGAATTCACCCCTCCACTTT. Translated: CASSQGQTGNSPLHF.